This T cell receptor beta chain stems from a study of blood T cell repertoires in COVID-19. Study details: Acute-phase and convalescent COVID-19 samples originated in the United States, Italy and Spain. PBMCs, B-cell-depleted T cells, or T cells provided the cDNA or gDNA that made up the material.

Trimming cost V 4 bases and J 0 bases, with 11 bases left between them. This CDR3 region has 15 residues. Germline V gives CDR1 MGHDK, CDR2 SYGVNS. In the original processing: The assay estimated nucleated cells by amplifying reference gene primers. The method was immunoSEQ multiplex PCR; TCRdb's version includes in-frame clones alone and lacks a portion of them. V, J and clone size were drawn from that table, and D and trimming were deduced from the DNA. In the table there are more than 200,000 clones, roughly 84% of which are singletons. The sequencing sample was made of peripheral blood. V and J are TRBV25-1 and TRBJ2-3; D may be TRBD2 (5 bases). The clonotype was recovered from a woman in her 40s who had recovered from COVID-19. The CDR3 DNA is TGTGCCAGCAGTGGGACGGGGTCTAGCACAGATACGCAGTATTTT. Protein product: CASSGTGSSTDTQYF.